This T cell receptor beta chain was identified during a study of blood T cells in healthy people across ages. The use of a sample-barcoded 5' primer and a J-beta primer mix characterized a second PCR of about 6 to 11 cycles. TCRdb recomputed calls from the 5' RACE reads with MiXCR, one row per CDR3 protein. The data show around 870,000 distinct CDR3 sequences, with roughly 26% seen just once and 15% to 20% held by the top ten. On this clonotype itself: The antigen is not known.

The study's findings and limits: It was the long-lived donors that had more naive CD4+ cells and higher diversity than aged donors. Naive T cell percentage showed a strong correlation with TCR beta diversity.

Donation came from healthy Caucasian individuals in Russia who were aged about 6 to 100. Peripheral blood was drawn, approximately 9.7 milliliters per donor. The specimen sequenced was blood. This clonotype originated in a woman aged 80 or older in good health.

CDR3: CASSGGYRVTGTEAFF. In DNA, the CDR3 is TGTGCCAGCAGCGGCGGCTACAGGGTAACGGGGACTGAAGCTTTCTTT. The chain recombines TRBV3-1 with TRBJ1-1, with TRBD1 as a possible D gene (6 bases). The CDR3 length is 16 residues. Trimming stripped 5 bases from V and 5 bases from J, with 21 bases between. Germline V CDR1 and CDR2: LGHDT, YNNKEL (reference sequence).